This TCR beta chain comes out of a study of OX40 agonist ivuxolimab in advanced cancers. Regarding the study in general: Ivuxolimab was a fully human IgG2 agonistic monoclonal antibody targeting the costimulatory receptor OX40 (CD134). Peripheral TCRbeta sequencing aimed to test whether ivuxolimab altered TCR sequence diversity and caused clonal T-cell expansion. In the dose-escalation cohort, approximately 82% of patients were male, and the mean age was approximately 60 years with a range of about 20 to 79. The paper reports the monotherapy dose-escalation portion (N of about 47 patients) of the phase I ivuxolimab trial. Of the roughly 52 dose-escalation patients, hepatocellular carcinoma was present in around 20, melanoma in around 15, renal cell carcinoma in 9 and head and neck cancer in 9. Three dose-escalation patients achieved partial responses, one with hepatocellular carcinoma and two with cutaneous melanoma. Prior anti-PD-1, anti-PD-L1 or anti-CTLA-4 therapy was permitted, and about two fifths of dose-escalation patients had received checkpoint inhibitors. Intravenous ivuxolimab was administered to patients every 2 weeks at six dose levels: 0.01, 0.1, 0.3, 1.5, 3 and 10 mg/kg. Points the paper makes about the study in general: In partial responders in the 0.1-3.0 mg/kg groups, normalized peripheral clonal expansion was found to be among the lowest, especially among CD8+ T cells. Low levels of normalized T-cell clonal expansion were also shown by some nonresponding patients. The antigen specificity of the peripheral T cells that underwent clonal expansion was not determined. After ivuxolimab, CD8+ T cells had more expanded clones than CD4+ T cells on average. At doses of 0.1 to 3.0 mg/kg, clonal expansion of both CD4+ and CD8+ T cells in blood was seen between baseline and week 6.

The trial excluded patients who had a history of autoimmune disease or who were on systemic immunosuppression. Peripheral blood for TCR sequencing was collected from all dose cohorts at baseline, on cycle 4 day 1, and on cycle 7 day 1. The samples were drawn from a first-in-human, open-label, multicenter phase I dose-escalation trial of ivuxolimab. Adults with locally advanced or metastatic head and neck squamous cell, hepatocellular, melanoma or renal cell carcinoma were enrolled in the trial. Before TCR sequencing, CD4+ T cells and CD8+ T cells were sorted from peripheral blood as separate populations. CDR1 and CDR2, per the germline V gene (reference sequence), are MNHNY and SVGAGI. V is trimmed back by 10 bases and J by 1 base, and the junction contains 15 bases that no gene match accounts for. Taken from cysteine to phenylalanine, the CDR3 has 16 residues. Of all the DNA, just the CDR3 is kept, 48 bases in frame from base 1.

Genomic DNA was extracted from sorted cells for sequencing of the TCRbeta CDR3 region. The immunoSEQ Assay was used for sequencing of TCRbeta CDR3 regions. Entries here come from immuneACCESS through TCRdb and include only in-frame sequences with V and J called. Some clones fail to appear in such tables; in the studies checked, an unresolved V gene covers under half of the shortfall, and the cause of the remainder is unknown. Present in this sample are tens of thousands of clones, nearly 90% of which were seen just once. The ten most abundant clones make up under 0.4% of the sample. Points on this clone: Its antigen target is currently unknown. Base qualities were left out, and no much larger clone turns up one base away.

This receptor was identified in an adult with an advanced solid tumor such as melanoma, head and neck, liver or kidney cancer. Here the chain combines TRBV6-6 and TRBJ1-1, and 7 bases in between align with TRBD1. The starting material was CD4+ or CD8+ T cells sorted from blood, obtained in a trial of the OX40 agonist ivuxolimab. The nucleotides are TGTGCCACCAAACCCCGACAGGGTACGGGGAACACTGAAGCTTTCTTT. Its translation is CATKPRQGTGNTEAFF.